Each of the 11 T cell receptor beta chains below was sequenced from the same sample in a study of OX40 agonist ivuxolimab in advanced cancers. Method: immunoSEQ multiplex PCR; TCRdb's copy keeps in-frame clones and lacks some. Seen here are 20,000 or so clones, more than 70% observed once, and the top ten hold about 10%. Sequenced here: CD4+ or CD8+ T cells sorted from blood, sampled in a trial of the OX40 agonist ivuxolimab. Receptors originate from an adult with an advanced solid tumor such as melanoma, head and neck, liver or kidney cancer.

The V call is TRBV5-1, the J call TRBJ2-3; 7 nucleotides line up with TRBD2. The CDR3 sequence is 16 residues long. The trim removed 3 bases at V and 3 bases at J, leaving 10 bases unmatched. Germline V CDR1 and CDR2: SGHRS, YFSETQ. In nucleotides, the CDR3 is TGCGCCAGCAGCTCCATAGCGGGTGCCCTTACAGATACGCAGTATTTT. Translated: CASSSIAGALTDTQYF.

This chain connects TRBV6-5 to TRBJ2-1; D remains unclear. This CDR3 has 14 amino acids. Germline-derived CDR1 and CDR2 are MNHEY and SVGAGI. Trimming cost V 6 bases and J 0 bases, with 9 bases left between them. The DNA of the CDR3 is TGTGCCAGCAGCCCATTAAACTCCTACAATGAGCAGTTCTTC. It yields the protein CASSPLNSYNEQFF.

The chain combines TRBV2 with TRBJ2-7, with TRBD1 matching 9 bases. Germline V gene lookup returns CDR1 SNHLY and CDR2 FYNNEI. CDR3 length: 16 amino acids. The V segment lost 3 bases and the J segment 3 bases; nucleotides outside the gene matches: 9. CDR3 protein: CASSEFPGQGLYEQYF. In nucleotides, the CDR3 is TGTGCCAGCAGTGAGTTTCCGGGACAGGGTCTCTACGAGCAGTACTTC.

CDR3 region: CASSPPAGLATDTQYF. Here the CDR3 DNA reads TGTGCCAGCAGCCCTCCCGCGGGACTAGCGACAGATACGCAGTATTTT. The gene calls are TRBV7-9 and TRBJ2-3, with 10 positions matching TRBD2. The CDR3 consists of 16 residues. Germline CDR1 is SEHNR and CDR2 is FQNEAQ (reference sequence). The V and J ends lost 5 bases and 3 bases, in that order; junction bases with no gene match: 8.

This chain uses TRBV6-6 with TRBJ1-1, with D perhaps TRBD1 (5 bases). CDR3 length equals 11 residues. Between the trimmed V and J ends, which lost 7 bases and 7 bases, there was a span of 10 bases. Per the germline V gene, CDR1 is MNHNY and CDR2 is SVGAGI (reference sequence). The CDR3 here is CASKEGREAFF. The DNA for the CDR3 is TGTGCCAGCAAGGAGGGGCGTGAAGCTTTCTTT.

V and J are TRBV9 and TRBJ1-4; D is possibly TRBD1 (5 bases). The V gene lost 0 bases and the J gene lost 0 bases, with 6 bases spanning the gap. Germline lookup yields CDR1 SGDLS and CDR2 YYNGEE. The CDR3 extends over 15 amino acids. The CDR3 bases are TGTGCCAGCAGCGTAGGGGGGTCAACTAATGAAAAACTGTTTTTT. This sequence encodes CASSVGGSTNEKLFF.

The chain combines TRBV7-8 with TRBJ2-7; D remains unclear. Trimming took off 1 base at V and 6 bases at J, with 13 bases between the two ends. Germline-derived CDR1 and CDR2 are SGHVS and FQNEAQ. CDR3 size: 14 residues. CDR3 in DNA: TGTGCCAGCAGCTTAGTCCGGGCAGACTCCGAGCAGTACTTC. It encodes CASSLVRADSEQYF.

The CDR3, as DNA: TGTGCCAGCAGCCGCGGGGACTCCACAGATACGCAGTATTTT. It is translated as CASSRGDSTDTQYF. The chain is built from TRBV7-9 and TRBJ2-3, with D tentatively TRBD2 (6 bases). There are 14 residues in the CDR3. Trimming left V 5 bases short and J 2 bases short, with 11 bases between. The germline V gene encodes CDR1 SEHNR and CDR2 FQNEAQ (reference sequence).

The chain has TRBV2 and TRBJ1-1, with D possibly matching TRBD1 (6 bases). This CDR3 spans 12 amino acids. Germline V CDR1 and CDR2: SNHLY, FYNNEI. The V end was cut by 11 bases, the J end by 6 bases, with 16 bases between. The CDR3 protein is CAGSTGYPEAFF. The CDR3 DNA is TGTGCCGGTTCTACAGGGTACCCTGAAGCTTTCTTT.

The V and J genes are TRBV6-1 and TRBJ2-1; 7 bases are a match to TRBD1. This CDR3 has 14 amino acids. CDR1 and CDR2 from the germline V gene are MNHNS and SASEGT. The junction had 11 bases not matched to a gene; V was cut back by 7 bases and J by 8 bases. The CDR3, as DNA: TGTGCCAGCACCAACCCGACAGGGTCGGATGAGCAGTTCTTC. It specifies CASTNPTGSDEQFF.

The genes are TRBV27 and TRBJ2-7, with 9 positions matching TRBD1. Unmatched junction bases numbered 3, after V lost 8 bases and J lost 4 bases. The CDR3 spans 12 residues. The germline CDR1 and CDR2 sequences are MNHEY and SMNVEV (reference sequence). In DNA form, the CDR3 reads TGTGCCAGCGGGGACAGGGTGTACGAGCAGTACTTC. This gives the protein CASGDRVYEQYF.